This T cell receptor (beta chain) was found in a study of CXCR3-negative and CXCR3-positive naive CD8 T cells. Study background: Sequencing yielded 140 million or so TRB reads, roughly 1.5 +/- 0.3 million per library. General study points: Comparison of naive cells showed more hydrophobic TRB CDR3s in CXCR3-positive than in CXCR3-negative naive cells.

UMI-labeled 5' RACE yielded the TRB cDNA libraries. With the 5' RACE reads reprocessed, TCRdb shows one record per CDR3 protein and no DNA. The table counts about 26,000 distinct CDR3 sequences; about 3% lies in the top ten. All CD8+ T cell subsets were sorted in triplicate at 250,000 to 300,000 cells each. Cells that were CD45RO-CCR7+CD27+CD95- constituted naive CD8+ T cells. The CDR3 spans 14 residues. The germline CDR1 and CDR2 sequences are SGHVS and FNYEAQ. As regards this clonotype: The antigen remains undetermined.

The sequenced sample consisted of naive CXCR3- CD8+ T cells from blood. The subset was: CD45RO-CCR7+CD27+CD95- naive CD8+ T cells lacking CXCR3 (TNR3-). The receptor was derived from a human donor in good health. Some clones in this sample may be carry-over from other donors' samples. The J gene is TRBJ1-1, the V gene TRBV7-6; the TRBD1 assignment by TCRdb is unverifiable without DNA. The CDR3 spells CASSLALQGTEAFF.